The T cell receptor (beta chain) described here comes from a study of cytomegalovirus exposure and HLA in healthy donors. The PCR used 60 Vbeta and 13 Jbeta primers. Clones were read by immunoSEQ multiplex PCR, and TCRdb kept only the in-frame ones, dropping some. The listing contains tens of thousands of clones. V lost 8 bases and J 1 base, leaving 6 bases between the germline ends. This CDR3 has 12 amino acids. Germline CDR1 reads MNHNY; CDR2 reads SVGAGI (reference sequence). As concerns this clone: Antigen unknown.

Study-wide results and caveats: Immune exposure was documented only through CMV serostatus.

Specimen: PBMCs. The chain uses TRBV6-6 and TRBJ1-3; D is unclear. This sequence was found in a female donor in good health and CMV-seropositive. The CDR3 region is CASVSSGNTIYF. The DNA for the CDR3 is TGTGCCAGCGTTTCTTCTGGAAACACCATATATTTT.